These 28 T cell receptor beta chains originate from one sample sequenced in a study of siplizumab effects on memory and regulatory T cells. TCRdb's copy holds only in-frame clones and misses some; the assay was immunoSEQ multiplex PCR. Of tens of thousands of clones listed, approximately 97% are singletons. The sequencing sample was made of naive CD8+ T cells sorted from blood. Every receptor here comes from a human donor in good health.

The rearrangement links TRBV7-9 to TRBJ2-5; TRBD1 agrees at 9 bases. The CDR3 is 15 amino acids. The V segment lost 3 bases and the J segment 11 bases; nucleotides outside the gene matches: 13. From germline, CDR1 is SEHNR and CDR2 FQNEAQ (reference sequence). This CDR3 reads CASSFPGTGFLWQYF. CDR3 in DNA: TGTGCCAGCAGCTTCCCCGGGACAGGGTTCTTATGGCAGTACTTC.

The chain employs TRBV25-1 and TRBJ1-5; no clear D. The germline CDR1 and CDR2 sequences are MGHDK and SYGVNS. V was cut by 11 bases and J by 7 bases, with 15 bases left in between. This CDR3 is built from 12 residues. The CDR3 loop is CAETDKNQPQHF. The CDR3, as DNA: TGTGCCGAGACTGACAAAAACCAGCCCCAGCATTTT.

The chain employs TRBV27 and TRBJ1-6; a possible D gene is TRBD1 (5 bases). Trimming pared 5 bases from V and 0 bases from J, leaving 11 bases between. Germline CDR1 and CDR2: MNHEY and SMNVEV (reference sequence). The CDR3 loop spans 16 amino acids. CDR3 sequence reads: CASSTPGSSYNSPLHF. In nucleotides, the CDR3 is TGTGCCAGCAGTACGCCAGGGAGCTCCTATAATTCACCCCTCCACTTT.

This clone came up once. The DNA of the CDR3 is TGTGCCAGCAGCTTCGACAGGGTGAATGAAGCTTTCTTT. Its translation is CASSFDRVNEAFF. The chain combines TRBV11-3 with TRBJ1-1; 7 positions match TRBD1. Trimming removed 3 bases from V and 7 bases from J; junction bases left unmatched: 5. CDR3 length: 13 amino acids. From germline, CDR1 is SGHNT and CDR2 YENEEA.

The chain combines TRBV6-1 with TRBJ2-5; maybe TRBD1 (6 bases). Germline lookup yields CDR1 MNHNS and CDR2 SASEGT. CDR3 length: 16 amino acids. The V end lost 3 bases, the J end lost 1 base, and 15 bases lay between the germline ends. The CDR3 loop reads CASSDGTGNFQETQYF. Here the CDR3 DNA reads TGTGCCAGCAGTGATGGTACAGGGAACTTCCAAGAGACCCAGTACTTC.

CDR3 coding DNA: TGTGCCAGCCGGCGGACAGGGGATTACGAGCAGTACTTC. This gives the protein CASRRTGDYEQYF. The chain recombines TRBV27 with TRBJ2-7; 9 nucleotides line up with TRBD1. J lost 4 bases, V lost 8 bases, and 6 bases had no gene match. Germline CDR1 is MNHEY and CDR2 is SMNVEV (reference sequence). The CDR3 runs 13 residues.

The chain is built from TRBV15 and TRBJ2-2; 9 bases fit TRBD1. V lost 5 bases, J lost 5 bases, and 12 bases stayed unmatched. Per germline, CDR1 LNHNV and CDR2 YYDKDF (reference sequence). The CDR3 sequence is 17 residues long. The CDR3 region has the DNA TGTGCCACCAGCGGCGAAACGGGACAGGGTAGGACCGGGGAGCTGTTTTTT. It is translated as CATSGETGQGRTGELFF.

The rearrangement links TRBV19 to TRBJ2-7; D is unclear. Germline V lookup: CDR1 LNHDA, CDR2 SQIVND (reference sequence). The V gene lost 3 bases and the J gene lost 4 bases, with 10 bases spanning the gap. This CDR3 has 13 residues. This CDR3 reads CASSIGQRYEQYF. The CDR3 DNA reads TGTGCCAGTAGTATTGGTCAGAGATACGAGCAGTACTTC. Supplemented by reference TRBV19 and TRBJ2-7, the full variable domain reads DGGITQSPKYLFRKEGQNVTLSCEQNLNHDAMYWYRQDPGQGLRLIYYSQIVNDFQKGDIAEGYSVSREKKESFPLTVTSAQKNPTAFYLCASSIGQRYEQYFGPGTRLTVT.

J is TRBJ2-1 and V is TRBV6-6, with D perhaps matching TRBD2 (5 bases). The CDR3 runs 15 residues. Germline loops: CDR1 MNHNY, CDR2 SVGAGI (reference sequence). Between the trimmed V and J ends, which lost 0 bases and 2 bases, there was a span of 8 bases. The CDR3 region is CASSYSRGPYNEQFF. The CDR3 DNA is TGTGCCAGCAGTTACTCGAGAGGGCCCTACAATGAGCAGTTCTTC.

The chain employs TRBV7-8 and TRBJ2-7; a weak D match, TRBD2 (6 bases). The CDR3 runs 15 residues. Germline V gene sequence: CDR1 SGHVS, CDR2 FQNEAQ. The V end was cut by 3 bases, the J end by 1 base, with 13 bases between. The CDR3: CASSFGGAKSYEQYF. CDR3 DNA: TGTGCCAGCAGCTTTGGCGGGGCAAAATCCTACGAGCAGTACTTC.

The chain couples TRBV5-6 to TRBJ2-3; TRBD2 aligns across 8 bases. Germline CDR1 reads SGHDT; CDR2 reads YYEEEE. The CDR3 length is 16 residues. Trimming cost V 5 bases and J 4 bases; bases outside gene matches: 12. CDR3 bases: TGTGCCAGCAGGTCAAGTCCGGGACTAGATTCAGATACGCAGTATTTT. Protein: CASRSSPGLDSDTQYF. The full variable domain, in which reference TRBV5-6 and TRBJ2-3 provide the parts outside the CDR3, is DAGVTQSPTHLIKTRGQQVTLRCSPKSGHDTVSWYQQALGQGPQFIFQYYEEEERQRGNFPDRFSGHQFPNYSSELNVNALLLGDSALYLCASRSSPGLDSDTQYFGPGTRLTVL.

The chain uses TRBV19 and TRBJ2-2, with no clear D. Germline-derived CDR1 and CDR2 are LNHDA and SQIVND (reference sequence). The CDR3 loop spans 14 amino acids. Trimming took 5 bases from V and 4 from J, leaving 11 bases between them. CDR3 in DNA: TGTGCCAGTAGTTTGGGATTGGGCACCGGGGAGCTGTTTTTT. It yields the protein CASSLGLGTGELFF.

This chain connects TRBV7-9 to TRBJ2-2; D ambiguous. The V end lost 1 base, the J end lost 8 bases, and 14 bases lay between the germline ends. CDR1 SEHNR and CDR2 FQNEAQ come from the germline V gene (reference sequence). This CDR3 region has 15 residues. The CDR3 spells CASSLGSGPPGELFF. The CDR3 nucleotides are TGTGCCAGCAGCTTAGGGTCTGGGCCTCCGGGGGAGCTGTTTTTT.

The CDR3 spells CASSLLGASSYNEQFF. CDR3 in DNA: TGTGCCAGCAGCTTACTTGGCGCGAGCTCCTACAATGAGCAGTTCTTC. The chain has TRBV7-9 and TRBJ2-1; D not certain. The ends were cut back, 2 bases at V and 0 bases at J, with 11 bases in the middle. This CDR3 is built from 16 residues. CDR1 is SEHNR and CDR2 is FQNEAQ in the germline V gene (reference sequence).

The rearrangement links TRBV5-8 to TRBJ2-7, with 9 bases lining up with TRBD2. CDR1 is SGHTS and CDR2 is YDEGEE in the germline V gene. Trimming at V came to 3 bases and at J to 6 bases, leaving 10 bases not matched to a gene. The CDR3 is 15 residues long. The CDR3 DNA reads TGTGCCAGCAGCTCCGGGACTAGCTGGAAGGGCGAGCAGTACTTC. Its translation is CASSSGTSWKGEQYF.

The chain joins TRBV29-1 to TRBJ1-1, with D perhaps TRBD1 (5 bases). V gave up 3 bases and J gave up 5 bases, with 16 bases separating them. Germline CDR1 SQVTM, CDR2 ANQGSEA. CDR3 length: 14 amino acids. CDR3 amino acids: CSVDPGAGGTEAFF. CDR3 in DNA: TGCAGCGTTGACCCCGGGGCCGGGGGTACTGAAGCTTTCTTT.

This clone was counted once. This rearrangement joins TRBV2 to TRBJ2-1; 9 bases align to TRBD2. Looked up from germline, CDR1 is SNHLY and CDR2 is FYNNEI. This CDR3 is built from 17 residues. V was pared by 6 bases and J by 1 base, with 10 bases of the junction left unmatched. The CDR3 DNA sequence: TGTGCCAGCAGGATGACTAGCGGCATACCTTCCTACAATGAGCAGTTCTTC. This translates into CASRMTSGIPSYNEQFF.

This clone appeared a single time. The chain is built from TRBV7-8 and TRBJ2-2, with D perhaps matching TRBD2 (6 bases). The V gene's germline CDR1 is SGHVS and CDR2 FQNEAQ. The CDR3 runs to 16 residues. Trimming shortened V by 1 base and J by 5 bases, and 14 bases separated the two germline ends. The CDR3 DNA reads as TGTGCCAGCAGCTTAGTCACGGGAGCTTTGACCGGGGAGCTGTTTTTT. Its protein product is CASSLVTGALTGELFF.

The gene calls are TRBV5-1 and TRBJ2-7; D might be TRBD2 (6 bases). The CDR3 is 16 amino acids. The germline V and J ends were trimmed by 3 bases and 3 bases, with 19 bases remaining between them. The germline gives CDR1 SGHRS, CDR2 YFSETQ. The CDR3 loop reads CASSSHSSGWNYEQYF. CDR3 DNA: TGCGCCAGCAGCTCGCACTCGAGCGGGTGGAACTACGAGCAGTACTTC.

The chain couples TRBV7-9 to TRBJ2-3, with D perhaps being TRBD1 or TRBD2 (5 bases each). CDR3 length: 14 amino acids. Trimming pared 2 bases from V and 4 bases from J, leaving 10 bases between. Germline V lookup: CDR1 SEHNR, CDR2 FQNEAQ (reference sequence). This CDR3 reads CASSLTGTADTQYF. DNA of the CDR3: TGTGCCAGCAGCTTAACGGGGACGGCAGATACGCAGTATTTT.

The rearrangement uses TRBV5-8 and TRBJ2-7; possible D gene TRBD2, 5 bases. The V end was cut by 3 bases, the J end by 4 bases, with 8 bases between. The V gene's germline CDR1 is SGHTS and CDR2 YDEGEE. The CDR3 sequence is 12 residues long. The CDR3 nucleotides read TGTGCCAGCAGCTGGGGAGAGTACGAGCAGTACTTC. It yields the protein CASSWGEYEQYF.

The genes are TRBV10-3 and TRBJ2-4; TRBD1 is a possible D gene (6 bases). Per germline, CDR1 ENHRY and CDR2 SYGVKD. This CDR3 comprises 17 residues. V lost 0 bases and J lost 1, with 13 bases in between. The CDR3 sequence: CAISESDHQGAKNIQYF. In DNA, the CDR3 is TGTGCCATCAGTGAGTCCGACCATCAGGGGGCCAAAAACATTCAGTACTTC.

J is TRBJ2-1 and V is TRBV9, with D possibly matching TRBD2 (7 bases). Germline CDR1 and CDR2: SGDLS and YYNGEE. The CDR3 extends over 15 amino acids. The germline V and J ends were trimmed by 4 bases and 5 bases, with 16 bases remaining between them. CDR3 in DNA: TGTGCCAGCAGCTCTGAGGGGGAGGGTAACAATGAGCAGTTCTTC. It specifies CASSSEGEGNNEQFF.

V is TRBV9 and J is TRBJ2-3; unclear D gene. Per the germline V gene, CDR1 is SGDLS and CDR2 is YYNGEE. The V gene lost 3 bases and the J gene lost 0 bases, with 14 bases spanning the gap. The length of the CDR3 is 16 residues. This CDR3 reads CASSGRPDGSTDTQYF. For the CDR3, the DNA is TGTGCCAGCAGCGGACGACCTGACGGTAGCACAGATACGCAGTATTTT.

This sequence joins TRBV5-6 and TRBJ2-7; a possible D gene is TRBD2 (6 bases). CDR1 and CDR2 (germline): SGHDT, YYEEEE. V lost 4 bases, J lost 2 bases, and 13 bases lay in between. The CDR3 consists of 14 residues. The CDR3 nucleotides are TGTGCCAGCAGCACCCAGTGGGGGGCCTACGAGCAGTACTTC. Amino acid sequence: CASSTQWGAYEQYF.

V is TRBV7-6 and J is TRBJ1-1, with TRBD1 as a possible D gene (6 bases). The CDR3 consists of 14 residues. Looked up from germline, CDR1 is SGHVS and CDR2 is FNYEAQ. Trimming left V 9 bases short and J 1 base short, with 15 bases between. CDR3 sequence reads: CASSQGRRNTEAFF. DNA of the CDR3: TGTGCCAGTAGTCAGGGGCGAAGGAACACTGAAGCTTTCTTT.

The rearrangement links TRBV4-3 to TRBJ2-7, with a weak D call TRBD2 (6 bases). This CDR3 has 14 residues. Per germline, CDR1 LGHNA and CDR2 YSLEER. Trimming shortened V by 1 base and J by 4 bases, and 11 bases separated the two germline ends. The CDR3 region has the DNA TGCGCCAGCAGCCAAGCCGGGAGAGGATACGAGCAGTACTTC. It yields the protein CASSQAGRGYEQYF.

V usage is TRBV9 and J usage is TRBJ2-1, with 10 bases that match TRBD1. The CDR3 totals 16 residues. Germline V gene sequence: CDR1 SGDLS, CDR2 YYNGEE. The V segment lost 3 bases and the J segment 0 bases; nucleotides outside the gene matches: 3. The chain's CDR3 is CASSAGTGVSYNEQFF. Here the CDR3 DNA reads TGTGCCAGCAGCGCCGGGACAGGGGTCTCCTACAATGAGCAGTTCTTC.